The text below deals with one T cell receptor (beta chain). The antigen is not known. The data are from a study of T cell responses to AZD1222 COVID-19 vaccine. Sequencing used immunoSEQ multiplex PCR; TCRdb keeps in-frame clones, though not all of them. This table holds around 120,000 clones, about 90% found once. Regarding the study as a whole: Donors were largely white British and mainly female; clonal diversity was possibly underestimated. Repertoire sampling occurred only after the peak T cell response.

This CDR3 contains 13 residues. The V gene end was trimmed by 10 bases and the J gene end by 4 bases; junction bases not matched to a gene: 6. CDR1 and CDR2 (germline): KGHSH, LQKENI. This TCR was sampled from an adult in good health. The sequencing here drew on peripheral blood, taken on day 0 of AZD1222 vaccination. The chain links TRBV18 to TRBJ1-5, with 8 bases fitting TRBD1. The CDR3 nucleotides read TGTGCCACCTCGGGACAGGCTAATCAGCCCCAGCATTTT. This encodes CATSGQANQPQHF. The variable domain in full, with the rest retrieved from reference TRBV18 and TRBJ1-5, is NAGVMQNPRHLVRRRGQEARLRCSPMKGHSHVYWYRQLPEEGLKFMVYLQKENIIDESGMPKERFSAEFPKEGPSILRIQQVVRGDSAAYFCATSGQANQPQHFGDGTRLSIL.